This T cell receptor (beta chain) comes out of a study of shared clonotypes between healthy human individuals. With V trimmed by 5 bases and J by 4 bases, 7 bases remained unmatched. The CDR3 extends over 16 amino acids. Germline CDR1 and CDR2: MDHEN and SYDVKM. Method: immunoSEQ multiplex PCR; TCRdb's copy keeps in-frame clones and lacks some. This table has approximately 1,000,000 clones, 70% to 80% appearing once. The TCR originated in a man younger than 35 in good health. Some clones in this sample may be carry-over from other donors' samples. Sequenced input: memory CD4+ T cells from PBMCs. The subset here: CD45RA-negative fraction. The chain carries TRBV28 and TRBJ2-2, with 10 positions matching TRBD1. The CDR3 DNA reads as TGTGCCAGCAGTCCTTGGGGACAGGGGTCCACCGGGGAGCTGTTTTTT. This gives the protein CASSPWGQGSTGELFF. The entire variable domain, with the rest obtained from reference TRBV28 and TRBJ2-2, is as follows: DVKVTQSSRYLVKRTGEKVFLECVQDMDHENMFWYRQDPGLGLRLIYFSYDVKMKEKGDIPEGYSVSREKKERFSLILESASTNQTSMYLCASSPWGQGSTGELFFGEGSRLTVL.